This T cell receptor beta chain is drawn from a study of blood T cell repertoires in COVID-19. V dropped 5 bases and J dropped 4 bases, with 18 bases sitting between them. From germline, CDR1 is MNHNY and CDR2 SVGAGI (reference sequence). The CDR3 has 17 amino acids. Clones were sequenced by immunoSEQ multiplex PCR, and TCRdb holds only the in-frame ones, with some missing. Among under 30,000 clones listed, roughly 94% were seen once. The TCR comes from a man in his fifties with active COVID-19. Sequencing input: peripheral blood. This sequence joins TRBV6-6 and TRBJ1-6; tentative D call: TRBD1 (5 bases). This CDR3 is CASSHTGRGKYNSPLHF. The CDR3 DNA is TGTGCCAGCAGTCACACTGGACGGGGGAAATATAATTCACCCCTCCACTTT.